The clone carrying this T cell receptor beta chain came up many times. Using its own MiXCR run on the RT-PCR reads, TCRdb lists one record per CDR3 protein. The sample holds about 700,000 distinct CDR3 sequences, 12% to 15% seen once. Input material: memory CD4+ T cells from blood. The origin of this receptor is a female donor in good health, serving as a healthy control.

The CDR3 DNA is TGCAGCGTTGAAGTACCGGTGCTGGGCTACACCTTC. Translation gives CSVEVPVLGYTF. The rearrangement joins TRBV29-1 to TRBJ1-2; D unclear. CDR1 and CDR2 (germline): SQVTM, ANQGSEA. The CDR3 is made up of 12 amino acids. V was cut by 1 base and J by 8 bases, with 11 bases left in between.